One TCR beta chain is described in this entry. The sample originates from a study of identifying expanded T cells in peripheral blood. Collection occurred without any documented infections or immune events in donors. There are 14 residues in the CDR3. V was cut by 4 bases and J by 4 bases, with 11 bases left in between. Germline V CDR1 and CDR2: MNHNY, SVGAGI (reference sequence). Produced via immunoSEQ multiplex PCR; TCRdb's table is partial and in-frame only. The sample has about 94,000 clones; approximately 85% are singletons. This receptor was taken from a person aged 18 to 75 in good health. The specimen was blood. The V gene is TRBV6-6, the J gene TRBJ1-5; TRBD1 might be the D (6 bases). For the CDR3, the DNA is TGTGCCAGCAGTTGGGCAGGGGATAATCAGCCCCAGCATTTT. This gives the protein CASSWAGDNQPQHF.